The 14 T cell receptor beta chains presented below share a single source sample, sequenced in a study of blood T cell repertoires in COVID-19. Sequencing was performed with immunoSEQ multiplex PCR; in TCRdb, only in-frame clones are kept and a portion is missing. The sample shows more than 300,000 clones, 88% of them seen only once. The source material was PBMCs or T cells enriched from blood (not recorded which). These receptors came from a woman in her late teens or twenties who had recovered from COVID-19.

The chain links TRBV6-5 to TRBJ1-2, with TRBD1 identical over 8 bases. J was trimmed by 5 bases and V by 2 bases; bases with no gene match: 4. This CDR3 has 14 residues. Germline CDR1 reads MNHEY; CDR2 reads SVGAGI. This chain's CDR3 is CASSYRTGFYGYTF. The CDR3 coding sequence is TGTGCCAGCAGTTACCGGACAGGGTTTTATGGCTACACCTTC.

The chain employs TRBV5-1 and TRBJ1-3, with D uncertain. Between the trimmed V and J ends, which lost 0 bases and 0 bases, there was a span of 10 bases. This CDR3 is built from 16 residues. The germline V gene encodes CDR1 SGHRS and CDR2 YFSETQ. CDR3 region: CASSLAPGSSGNTIYF. Written as DNA, the CDR3 is TGCGCCAGCAGCTTGGCCCCGGGGAGCTCTGGAAACACCATATATTTT.

This clone was found once. The chain recombines TRBV6-5 with TRBJ1-3; 10 positions match TRBD1. CDR3 length: 15 amino acids. Germline CDR1 reads MNHEY; CDR2 reads SVGAGI. V shed 6 bases, J shed 1 base, and the junction held 3 bases outside the gene matches. Here the CDR3 DNA reads TGTGCCAGCAGCAGGGACAGGGGATCTGGAAACACCATATATTTT. Translating it yields CASSRDRGSGNTIYF.

CDR3 in DNA: TGTGCCAGTAGTCATGGCGGGGGGGTTTACAATGAGCAGTTCTTC. As protein: CASSHGGGVYNEQFF. The chain uses TRBV19 and TRBJ2-1; 9 bases align to TRBD2. The CDR3 is 15 amino acids. In germline, CDR1 is LNHDA, CDR2 SQIVND (reference sequence). Trimming at V came to 5 bases and at J to 4 bases, leaving 6 bases not matched to a gene.

This clone was detected only once. The chain employs TRBV5-6 and TRBJ1-1; TRBD1 matches 7 bases. The CDR3 extends over 16 amino acids. Trimming removed 9 bases from V and 0 bases from J; junction bases left unmatched: 14. Per germline, CDR1 SGHDT and CDR2 YYEEEE. The CDR3: CATCRNRGGLNTEAFF. CDR3 nucleotide sequence: TGTGCCACCTGCAGGAACAGGGGTGGGCTGAACACTGAAGCTTTCTTT. Complete variable domain (other parts from reference TRBV5-6 and TRBJ1-1): DAGVTQSPTHLIKTRGQQVTLRCSPKSGHDTVSWYQQALGQGPQFIFQYYEEEERQRGNFPDRFSGHQFPNYSSELNVNALLLGDSALYLCATCRNRGGLNTEAFFGQGTRLTVV.

The chain joins TRBV6-5 to TRBJ1-2; perhaps TRBD1 as D (5 bases). The germline gives CDR1 MNHEY, CDR2 SVGAGI. The V end lost 0 bases, the J end lost 4 bases, and 9 bases lay between the germline ends. The CDR3 contains 14 residues. The CDR3 sequence: CASSYSSQGYGYTF. CDR3 nucleotides: TGTGCCAGCAGTTACTCGTCGCAGGGCTATGGCTACACCTTC.

CDR3 amino acids: CSASGGDEQYF. The CDR3 region has the DNA TGCAGTGCGAGTGGCGGGGACGAGCAGTACTTC. V is TRBV20-1 and J is TRBJ2-7, with D perhaps matching TRBD2 (6 bases). This CDR3 has 11 amino acids. The germline V gene encodes CDR1 DFQATT and CDR2 SNEGSKA (reference sequence). The V gene lost 6 bases and the J gene lost 5 bases, with 11 bases spanning the gap.

This sequence joins TRBV5-5 and TRBJ2-5, with TRBD1 matching over 10 bases. The germline gives CDR1 SGHKS, CDR2 YYEKEE (reference sequence). The CDR3 runs 17 residues. J was trimmed by 5 bases and V by 2 bases; bases with no gene match: 12. CDR3 in amino acids: CASSFLRQGANWETQYF. The CDR3 DNA is TGTGCCAGCAGCTTCCTGCGACAGGGGGCAAATTGGGAGACCCAGTACTTC.

The chain recombines TRBV30 with TRBJ1-5; maybe TRBD1 (6 bases). Trimming removed 2 bases from V and 6 bases from J, with 17 bases in between. Per germline, CDR1 GTSNPN and CDR2 SVGIG (reference sequence). This CDR3 is 15 amino acids long. The CDR3 sequence is CAWSPGTTTTQPQHF. Here the CDR3 DNA reads TGTGCCTGGAGTCCAGGGACAACGACCACTCAGCCCCAGCATTTT.

The genes are TRBV7-9 and TRBJ1-1, with D possibly being TRBD1 (5 bases). Deletions cut 1 base from V and 2 bases from J, with 11 bases between. The CDR3 runs 15 residues. CDR1 is SEHNR and CDR2 is FQNEAQ in the germline V gene (reference sequence). The CDR3 coding sequence is TGTGCCAGCAGCTTAGAGATGGGGCTTAACACTGAAGCTTTCTTT. Its translation: CASSLEMGLNTEAFF.

The chain uses TRBV9 and TRBJ2-2; D is undetermined. Trimming cost V 5 bases and J 3 bases, with 11 bases left between them. The length of the CDR3 is 14 residues. The germline gives CDR1 SGDLS, CDR2 YYNGEE. As DNA, the CDR3 is TGTGCCAGCAGTCGTCTAGGCTACACCGGGGAGCTGTTTTTT. It is translated as CASSRLGYTGELFF.

CDR3 bases: TGTGCCAGCAGCTTAGTTTCCAGCGGGGGAATCGGGGAGACCCAGTACTTC. This encodes CASSLVSSGGIGETQYF. The chain combines TRBV7-9 with TRBJ2-5, with 8 bases lining up with TRBD2. There are 17 residues in the CDR3. V lost 1 base to trimming and J lost 5 bases; unmatched junction nucleotides: 12. Per germline, CDR1 SEHNR and CDR2 FQNEAQ (reference sequence).

This sequence joins TRBV7-2 and TRBJ2-3; 8 positions match TRBD1. V lost 3 bases and J lost 5; bases outside the gene matches: 7. The V gene's germline CDR1 is SGHTA and CDR2 FQGNSA. The CDR3 has 15 residues. CDR3 coding DNA: TGTGCCAGCAGCTTCGCGCCAGGGGGCGGAGATACGCAGTATTTT. Its protein product is CASSFAPGGGDTQYF.

The V call is TRBV19, the J call TRBJ1-6; 10 bases line up with TRBD1. The J segment lost 9 bases and the V segment lost 9 bases, leaving 2 bases of the junction unmatched. The CDR3 is 12 residues long. Germline lookup yields CDR1 LNHDA and CDR2 SQIVND (reference sequence). Written as DNA, the CDR3 is TGTGCCAGCCGGGACAGGGGTTCACCCCTCCACTTT. Amino acids: CASRDRGSPLHF.